Shown below are 5 T cell receptor beta chains from a single sample sequenced in a study of long-term antiretroviral therapy in people with HIV. This was the immunoSEQ v3.0 assay at survey level. The method was immunoSEQ multiplex PCR; TCRdb's version includes in-frame clones alone and lacks a portion of them. The profile shows 25,000 to 30,000 clones, over 75% of them singletons. Material: unsorted PBMCs, obtained 3 years after starting antiretroviral therapy. All receptors come from a man aged 35 to 55 with HIV.

The V and J genes are TRBV14 and TRBJ2-7; 14 bases are shared with TRBD2. CDR3 length: 19 amino acids. The V segment lost 4 bases and the J segment 5 bases; nucleotides outside the gene matches: 16. Germline V gene data show CDR1 as SGHDN and CDR2 as FVKESK. The CDR3 coding sequence is TGTGCCAGCAGCCGGGGGACTAGCGGGAGTGGAATCGGGAGCCACGAGCAGTACTTC. Translating it yields CASSRGTSGSGIGSHEQYF.

The gene calls are TRBV11-2 and TRBJ2-2, with 9 bases fitting TRBD1. V was clipped by 5 bases and J by 6 bases; unmatched bases: 7. The germline gives CDR1 SGHAT, CDR2 FQNNGV. This CDR3 is 15 amino acids long. CDR3 DNA: TGTGCCAGCAGCCCGGCGACAGGGGGGGCCGGGGAGCTGTTTTTT. Translation gives CASSPATGGAGELFF.

The V and J genes are TRBV27 and TRBJ2-7; D perhaps matches TRBD1 (6 bases). Germline V CDR1 and CDR2: MNHEY, SMNVEV (reference sequence). The CDR3 is 12 amino acids. Trimming took off 5 bases at V and 7 bases at J, with 12 bases between the two ends. CDR3 residues: CASSGTRREQYF. The CDR3 DNA is TGTGCCAGCAGTGGGACACGAAGGGAGCAGTACTTC.

The chain joins TRBV4-1 to TRBJ2-7; D possibly corresponds to TRBD1 (6 bases). The CDR3 runs to 14 residues. Germline values: CDR1 MGHRA, CDR2 YSYEKL. Trimming took off 4 bases at V and 7 bases at J, with 17 bases between the two ends. As DNA, the CDR3 is TGCGCCAGCAGCCTAACGAGTCAGGGGAATGAGCAGTACTTC. It is translated as CASSLTSQGNEQYF.

This rearrangement joins TRBV15 to TRBJ2-1; D might be TRBD2 (6 bases). The germline V and J ends were trimmed by 6 bases and 6 bases, with 21 bases remaining between them. The germline V gene encodes CDR1 LNHNV and CDR2 YYDKDF (reference sequence). The CDR3 sequence is 16 residues long. CDR3 residues: CATSSTRDLSGNEQFF. CDR3 sequence (DNA): TGTGCCACCAGTTCAACGCGGGACCTTTCCGGCAATGAGCAGTTCTTC.